This is a list of T cell receptor beta chains from one sample in a study of blood T cell repertoires in COVID-19. Profiling relied on immunoSEQ multiplex PCR, and the TCRdb table lists in-frame clones only, not all of them. The sample contains about 430,000 clones, approximately 91% of which appear only once. The sequencing input was PBMCs or T cells enriched from blood (not recorded which). The receptors derive from a woman aged 18-29 years who had been exposed to COVID-19. Both conserved end residues are part of each CDR3. A D gene is named only where the DNA matches it firmly. Expanded clones are given a class, and other clones once, few, many or no size at all.

J gene	D gene	clone size	V gene	CDR3 DNA	CDR3 protein
TRBJ1-3	TRBD1	.	TRBV7-9	TGTGCCAGCAGCTACGGACAGGCGGTATATTCCTCTGGAAACACCATATATTTT	CASSYGQAVYSSGNTIYF
TRBJ1-6	TRBD1	.	TRBV6-5	TGTGCCAGCAGTCAGACAGGGACCAATTCACCCCTCCACTTT	CASSQTGTNSPLHF
TRBJ2-7	TRBD1	.	TRBV28	TGTGCCAGCAGTTCACCGGGACAGGGCGTCGAGCAGTACTTC	CASSSPGQGVEQYF
TRBJ1-2	.	.	TRBV19	TGTGCCAGTAGTATGGGGCAGGGCTATGGCTACACCTTC	CASSMGQGYGYTF
TRBJ1-4	TRBD1	.	TRBV3-1/TRBV3-2	TGTGCCAGCAGCCAAGGTACGGGACAGGGAGCAACTAATGAAAAACTGTTTTTT	CASSQGTGQGATNEKLFF
TRBJ2-1	TRBD2	.	TRBV2	TGTGCCGTAACGGGACTAGCGGATTACAATGAGCAGTTCTTC	CAVTGLADYNEQFF
TRBJ2-5	TRBD1	.	TRBV28	TGTGCCAGCAGTTTTAGTGGGACAGGGCTTCAAGAGACCCAGTACTTC	CASSFSGTGLQETQYF
TRBJ2-7	.	once	TRBV19	TGTGCCAGTAGTACACAGGGCCACGAGCAGTACTTC	CASSTQGHEQYF
TRBJ1-6	.	.	TRBV27	TGTGCCAGCAGTTTATCGGGGGGATATAATTCACCCCTCCACTTT	CASSLSGGYNSPLHF
TRBJ2-3	TRBD2	.	TRBV3-1/TRBV3-2	TGTGCCAGCAGCCGGGACACAGGACTAGCGGAGAGCACAGATACGCAGTATTTT	CASSRDTGLAESTDTQYF
TRBJ2-7	TRBD1	.	TRBV3-1/TRBV3-2	TGTGCCAGCAGCCAGAACCGGGACAGGGATGGGCAGTACTTC	CASSQNRDRDGQYF
TRBJ2-3	.	.	TRBV13	TGTGCCAGCAGCTGGGCCGGGAGTTTCGGAAATTCAGATACGCAGTATTTT	CASSWAGSFGNSDTQYF
TRBJ2-7	TRBD2	.	TRBV6-1	TGTGCCAGCAGTGGGACGAGTCTAGCGGGTGACGAGCAGTACTTC	CASSGTSLAGDEQYF
TRBJ2-2	.	.	TRBV3-1/TRBV3-2	TGTGCCAGCAGCCACGACAGGTCATCTTTTGCCGGGGAGCTGTTTTTT	CASSHDRSSFAGELFF
TRBJ1-2	TRBD1	.	TRBV24-1	TGTGCCACCAGTGGGGGGTACGGGACAGGGAAGCTAGACTATGGCTACACCTTC	CATSGGYGTGKLDYGYTF
TRBJ1-6	TRBD1	.	TRBV5-5	TGTGCCAGCAGCTCCGGGACAGGGTTTTCACCCCTCCACTTT	CASSSGTGFSPLHF
TRBJ2-1	.	.	TRBV13	TGTGCCAGCAGTGGTCGCATCCTAGAGCAGTTCTTC	CASSGRILEQFF
TRBJ2-1	TRBD2	.	TRBV10-1	TGCGCCAGCAGTCCGGGACTAGCGGGAGTCGATGAGCAGTTCTTC	CASSPGLAGVDEQFF
TRBJ1-4	.	.	TRBV21-1	TGTGCCAGCAGCAAAGGGGGACAAAAGAAAAAACTGTTTTTT	CASSKGGQKKKLFF
TRBJ1-2	.	.	TRBV15	TGTGCCACCAGCAGACCGGTCCTTAACTATGGCTACACCTTC	CATSRPVLNYGYTF
TRBJ2-3	.	.	TRBV19	TGTGCCAGTAGTGTTCAGGTTAGCACAGATACGCAGTATTTT	CASSVQVSTDTQYF
TRBJ2-1	TRBD1	.	TRBV5-1	TGCGCCAGCAGCCCCGTGGGACAGACCTACAATGAGCAGTTCTTC	CASSPVGQTYNEQFF
TRBJ2-7	TRBD2	.	TRBV19	TGTGCCAGTAGTATAGGGTCGGGAGGACCGCCCTACGAGCAGTACTTC	CASSIGSGGPPYEQYF
TRBJ1-2	TRBD1	.	TRBV27	TGTGCCAGCAGTTATGACAGGGCCTATGGCTACACCTTC	CASSYDRAYGYTF
TRBJ1-5	.	.	TRBV19	TGTGCCAGTAGTGATGGGGCAGGCAATCAGCCCCAGCATTTT	CASSDGAGNQPQHF
TRBJ2-3	.	.	TRBV4-2	TGTGCCAGCAGCCAAGATATCTCGGGAGATACGCAGTATTTT	CASSQDISGDTQYF
TRBJ1-6	TRBD1	.	TRBV28	TGTGCCATCGCAGGGGGCATAAATTCACCCCTCCACTTT	CAIAGGINSPLHF
TRBJ2-5	TRBD1	.	TRBV5-4	TGTGCCAGCAGACAGACAGGGGGCGCTTTCCCTCCTAAAGAGACCCAGTACTTC	CASRQTGGAFPPKETQYF
TRBJ2-1	TRBD2	.	TRBV28	TGTGCCAGCAGCGAACTAGCGGGAGGGCCATCCTACAATGAGCAGTTCTTC	CASSELAGGPSYNEQFF
TRBJ1-2	TRBD1	.	TRBV27	TGTGCCAGGCCGCGACAGGGGTTCTATGGCTACACCTTC	CARPRQGFYGYTF
TRBJ1-4	.	.	TRBV7-8	TGTGCCAGCAGCTTCGACAGGAGTAATGAAAAACTGTTTTTT	CASSFDRSNEKLFF
TRBJ2-3	TRBD2	.	TRBV24-1	TGTGCCACCAGTGATTCAGGGCCGGCGCTAGCGGGAGACGCAGATACGCAGTATTTT	CATSDSGPALAGDADTQYF
TRBJ1-4	TRBD1	.	TRBV4-3	TGCGCCAGCAGCCAAGATTATCCTACTGACAGGGGAGAAAAACTGTTTTTT	CASSQDYPTDRGEKLFF
TRBJ1-5	.	.	TRBV6-5	TGTGCCAGCATGGGTCTTCCAGGAAATCAGCCCCAGCATTTT	CASMGLPGNQPQHF
TRBJ2-7	TRBD1	.	TRBV4-1	TGCGCCAGCAGCCAAGGACAGGGGCCTTCCTACGAGCAGTACTTC	CASSQGQGPSYEQYF
TRBJ2-7	TRBD1	.	TRBV5-6	TGTGCCAGCAGCAGACAGGGTGCTTACGAGCAGTACTTC	CASSRQGAYEQYF
TRBJ2-7	TRBD1	.	TRBV7-9	TGTGCCAGCAGCTTACCCCGGGACACCAGGGGGGAGCAGTACTTC	CASSLPRDTRGEQYF
TRBJ1-4	.	.	TRBV30	TGTGCCTGGAGTGGATATTCCGGGACAAGAGGAAAACTGTTTTTT	CAWSGYSGTRGKLFF
TRBJ1-1	.	few	TRBV28	TGTGCCGCGTTCAAGCCTGTCAGGGCTTTCTTT	CAAFKPVRAFF
TRBJ2-1	.	.	TRBV6-2/TRBV6-3	TGTGCCAGCAGTTACAGGCGGGGATACAATGAGCAGTTCTTC	CASSYRRGYNEQFF
TRBJ2-2	TRBD2	.	TRBV11-2	TGTGCCAGCAGCTCGTGGACTAGCGGGAACCGTGGCGGGGAGCTGTTTTTT	CASSSWTSGNRGGELFF
TRBJ2-2	TRBD1	.	TRBV7-9	TGTGCCAGCAGCCTGACAGGGGTCGGGGAGCTGTTTTTT	CASSLTGVGELFF
TRBJ2-7	TRBD2	.	TRBV29-1	TGCAGCGTTGAAGGACTAGCGGGGGCCCCAACCTACGAGCAGTACTTC	CSVEGLAGAPTYEQYF
TRBJ2-2	TRBD1	.	TRBV27	TGTGCCAGCAGTACCGTGACAGGGACGAACACCGGGGAGCTGTTTTTT	CASSTVTGTNTGELFF
TRBJ1-3	TRBD1	.	TRBV29-1	TGCAGCGTGCGGGACAGGGGAAACACCATATATTTT	CSVRDRGNTIYF